The clone carrying this T cell receptor (beta chain) was seen a few times. This entry is derived from a study of shared clonotypes between healthy human individuals. V was cut by 6 bases and J by 4 bases, with 13 bases left in between. CDR3 length: 14 residues. The germline CDR1 and CDR2 sequences are SNHLY and FYNNEI. Each replicate PCR on the sorted subsets used about 0.2 ug DNA (roughly 27,000 T cell genomes). The assay was immunoSEQ multiplex PCR, and TCRdb's table has in-frame clones only and misses some. The sample lists around 180,000 clones; 90% to 95% were seen once. The chain recombines TRBV2 with TRBJ1-3, with D possibly matching TRBD1 (5 bases). The TCR was taken from a young woman in good health. The source material was naive CD4+ T cells sorted from blood. The subset: CD45RA+ positively selected. The CDR3 here is CASRLTVAGNTIYF. CDR3 DNA: TGTGCCAGCAGACTGACAGTAGCAGGAAACACCATATATTTT.